The 30 T cell receptor beta chains in this list originate from one sample, sequenced in a study of T cell clonotyping in hematopoietic cell transplantation. Sequencing was performed with immunoSEQ multiplex PCR; in TCRdb, only in-frame clones are kept and a portion is missing. The table lists roughly 5,000 clones, roughly 90% of them singletons. The sample was peripheral blood mononuclear cells, taken 100 days after allogeneic stem cell transplant. These receptors were obtained from a male patient between 65 and 85 years old who had an allogeneic stem cell transplant from an unrelated donor, so T cells may come from the graft donor. Some clones in this sample may be carry-over from other donors' samples.

The chain uses TRBV6-1 and TRBJ2-3; D unclear. The germline gives CDR1 MNHNS, CDR2 SASEGT. V lost 0 bases to trimming and J lost 0 bases, with 1 base between them. The CDR3 consists of 13 residues. The CDR3 sequence: CASSEASTDTQYF. The CDR3 DNA is TGTGCCAGCAGTGAAGCGAGCACAGATACGCAGTATTTT.

On this clone itself: Compared with germline, one end of the junction differs, possibly owing to a read error. The rearrangement uses TRBV5-1 and TRBJ2-7, with 8 bases lining up with TRBD2. The CDR3 extends over 15 amino acids. CDR1 is SGHRS, CDR2 YFSETQ, per germline. DNA of the CDR3: TGCGCCAGCAGATTGGCTAACGGGAGGGCCGACGAGCAGTACTTC. Its protein product is CASRLANGRADEQYF.

This chain joins TRBV19 and TRBJ2-7; D gene uncertain. The germline V gene has CDR1 LNHDA and CDR2 SQIVND (reference sequence). The germline V and J ends were trimmed by 7 bases and 0 bases, with 13 bases remaining between them. The CDR3 loop spans 14 amino acids. The CDR3 DNA reads as TGTGCCAGTACTAGGGAACTCAGCTCCTACGAGCAGTACTTC. Amino acids: CASTRELSSYEQYF.

The chain recombines TRBV6-1 with TRBJ2-7; D remains ambiguous. This CDR3 spans 10 amino acids. Germline values: CDR1 MNHNS, CDR2 SASEGT. V lost 8 bases to trimming and J lost 4 bases, with 6 bases between them. This CDR3 reads CASGPYEQYF. In nucleotides, the CDR3 is TGTGCCAGCGGTCCATACGAGCAGTACTTC.

The CDR3 DNA reads TGTGCCAGTAGCAGCCGGGGACAGGGGACTATCTATGGCTACACCTTC. This translates into CASSSRGQGTIYGYTF. The J gene is TRBJ1-2, the V gene TRBV19; 10 positions agree with TRBD1. Trimming cost V 6 bases and J 4 bases; bases outside gene matches: 11. The CDR3 contains 16 residues. CDR1 and CDR2 (germline): LNHDA, SQIVND (reference sequence).

V and J are TRBV2 and TRBJ2-3; D may be TRBD2 (6 bases). Germline assignment: CDR1 SNHLY and CDR2 FYNNEI. Trimming shortened V by 5 bases and J by 11 bases, and 14 bases separated the two germline ends. The CDR3 spans 12 residues. The CDR3 DNA reads TGTGCCAGCAGTTATATGGACTATAGGCAGTATTTT. This gives the protein CASSYMDYRQYF. Using reference TRBV2 and TRBJ2-3 for the parts outside the CDR3, the full variable domain is EPEVTQTPSHQVTQMGQEVILRCVPISNHLYFYWYRQILGQKVEFLVSFYNNEISEKSEIFDDQFSVERPDGSNFTLKIRSTKLEDSAMYFCASSYMDYRQYFGPGTRLTVL.

The CDR3 nucleotides read TGCGCCAGCAGCTCCGGACCCACAGATACGCAGTATTTT. Its protein is CASSSGPTDTQYF. The chain uses TRBV5-1 and TRBJ2-3; no clear D gene. Germline loops: CDR1 SGHRS, CDR2 YFSETQ. V was trimmed by 3 bases and J by 2 bases, leaving 7 bases between them. This CDR3 has 13 residues.

The chain couples TRBV5-1 to TRBJ1-2, with 9 bases identical to TRBD1. J lost 4 bases, V lost 0 bases, and 7 bases had no gene match. Germline CDR1 reads SGHRS; CDR2 reads YFSETQ. The CDR3 is 16 residues long. The CDR3 DNA reads TGCGCCAGCAGCTTGGCCCCTGGGACAGGGTCCTATGGCTACACCTTC. Translation: CASSLAPGTGSYGYTF.

The CDR3 DNA reads TGTGCCAGCAGTTCGATACTAATACTCTCAACAGGGCCTTGGGGCACTGAAGCTTTCTTT. Protein sequence: CASSSILILSTGPWGTEAFF. The chain employs TRBV27 and TRBJ1-1; maybe TRBD1 (6 bases). The length of the CDR3 is 20 residues. The ends were cut back, 4 bases at V and 4 bases at J, with 31 bases in the middle. Germline V CDR1 and CDR2: MNHEY, SMNVEV (reference sequence).

The chain couples TRBV2 to TRBJ1-2, with a possible D match to TRBD1 (6 bases). V lost 6 bases to trimming and J lost 3 bases, with 14 bases between them. Germline values: CDR1 SNHLY, CDR2 FYNNEI. CDR3 length equals 14 residues. CDR3 protein: CASRADRSDYGYTF. CDR3 DNA: TGTGCCAGCAGAGCAGACAGGAGCGACTATGGCTACACCTTC.

V is TRBV7-8 and J is TRBJ2-3; 7 bases match TRBD2. Germline V gives CDR1 SGHVS, CDR2 FQNEAQ. The CDR3 covers 18 residues. Trimming at V came to 3 bases and at J to 0 bases, leaving 12 bases not matched to a gene. CDR3 DNA: TGTGCCAGCAGCTTTACTAGCGAAGCATATTCTAGCACAGATACGCAGTATTTT. This sequence encodes CASSFTSEAYSSTDTQYF.

J is TRBJ1-5 and V is TRBV5-8; the match to TRBD1 covers 10 bases. The germline CDR1 and CDR2 sequences are SGHTS and YDEGEE. V lost 0 bases to trimming and J lost 1 base; unmatched junction nucleotides: 7. CDR3 length equals 18 residues. The CDR3 sequence is CASSLVTGGLLSNQPQHF. The CDR3 nucleotides read TGTGCCAGCAGCTTGGTGACAGGGGGCCTCTTAAGCAATCAGCCCCAGCATTTT.

The rearrangement joins TRBV25-1 to TRBJ2-7, with 10 bases aligning to TRBD1. The V segment lost 4 bases and the J segment 4 bases; nucleotides outside the gene matches: 7. The CDR3 has 15 residues. Germline V lookup: CDR1 MGHDK, CDR2 SYGVNS. This chain's CDR3 is CASSGTGTGVYEQYF. CDR3 DNA: TGTGCCAGCAGTGGAACCGGGACAGGGGTATACGAGCAGTACTTC.

The J gene is TRBJ2-2, the V gene TRBV13; D is undetermined. Germline V gene lookup returns CDR1 PRHDT and CDR2 FYEKMQ (reference sequence). The length of the CDR3 is 11 residues. Trimming pared 8 bases from V and 1 base from J, leaving 2 bases between. The CDR3 sequence is CASRNTGELFF. The CDR3 DNA reads as TGTGCCAGCCGGAACACCGGGGAGCTGTTTTTT.

The chain carries TRBV5-8 and TRBJ1-1, with D possibly matching TRBD1 (5 bases). V lost 6 bases to trimming and J lost 0 bases, with 12 bases between them. Germline V CDR1 and CDR2: SGHTS, YDEGEE. The CDR3 is 14 amino acids. The CDR3 loop reads CASNRDGLNTEAFF. The CDR3 nucleotides are TGTGCCAGCAACCGGGACGGACTGAACACTGAAGCTTTCTTT.

The chain uses TRBV10-3 and TRBJ1-5; D unclear. Trimming removed 0 bases at V and 7 bases at J, with 4 bases between. The length of the CDR3 is 12 residues. Germline V lookup: CDR1 ENHRY, CDR2 SYGVKD. The CDR3 DNA reads TGTGCCATCAGTGAGTCGAACCAGCCCCAGCATTTT. Translating gives CAISESNQPQHF.

The chain employs TRBV10-3 and TRBJ2-2; the match to TRBD2 covers 9 bases. After removal of 4 bases from V and 2 bases from J, the junction contained 8 bases not matched to a gene. The length of the CDR3 is 17 residues. Germline lookup yields CDR1 ENHRY and CDR2 SYGVKD. CDR3 loop: CAISAGSGGLNTGELFF. In DNA, the CDR3 is TGTGCCATCAGTGCGGGTAGCGGGGGACTCAACACCGGGGAGCTGTTTTTT.

The V call is TRBV2, the J call TRBJ2-5; D may be TRBD2 (7 bases). Trimming took off 8 bases at V and 2 bases at J, with 15 bases between the two ends. The germline V gene encodes CDR1 SNHLY and CDR2 FYNNEI. This CDR3 is built from 14 residues. This chain's CDR3 is CASHGLGGQETQYF. The DNA for the CDR3 is TGTGCCAGCCACGGACTAGGGGGGCAAGAGACCCAGTACTTC. The full variable domain, rest sourced from reference TRBV2 and TRBJ2-5, is EPEVTQTPSHQVTQMGQEVILRCVPISNHLYFYWYRQILGQKVEFLVSFYNNEISEKSEIFDDQFSVERPDGSNFTLKIRSTKLEDSAMYFCASHGLGGQETQYFGPGTRLLVL.

The chain has TRBV12-2 and TRBJ2-7; the table's TRBD2 call for D was not verified on the DNA. TRBV12-2 is assigned pseudogene status. The CDR3 extends over 17 amino acids. CDR3: CASRLAQAGSNPHEQYF. DNA for the CDR3: TGTGCAAGTCGCTTAGCGCAAGCCGGGAGCAACCCCCACGAGCAGTACTTC.

The chain employs TRBV5-4 and TRBJ1-2; TRBD1 matches 8 bases. V lost 3 bases, J lost 7 bases, and 14 bases stayed unmatched. This CDR3 is 16 amino acids long. CDR1 is SGHNT, CDR2 YYREEE, per germline (reference sequence). CDR3 DNA sequence: TGTGCCAGCAGCTCCAAAAGGACAGGGAGTAGCTTTGGCTACACCTTC. It is translated as CASSSKRTGSSFGYTF. The full variable domain, completed using reference TRBV5-4 and TRBJ1-2, is ETGVTQSPTHLIKTRGQQVTLRCSSQSGHNTVSWYQQALGQGPQFIFQYYREEENGRGNFPPRFSGLQFPNYSSELNVNALELDDSALYLCASSSKRTGSSFGYTFGSGTRLTVV.

V and J are TRBV2 and TRBJ2-5, with 14 positions matching TRBD2. Germline trimming cut 7 bases from V and 3 bases from J; bases unmatched to any gene: 1. The CDR3 spans 14 residues. Germline loops: CDR1 SNHLY, CDR2 FYNNEI. DNA for the CDR3: TGTGCCAGCAAGGGACTAGCGGGGGAAGAGACCCAGTACTTC. The encoded protein is CASKGLAGEETQYF.

The chain joins TRBV6-6 to TRBJ2-3, with D perhaps matching TRBD1 or TRBD2 (5 bases each). The CDR3 consists of 15 residues. V lost 0 bases and J 5 bases, leaving 12 bases between the germline ends. The germline V gene has CDR1 MNHNY and CDR2 SVGAGI (reference sequence). CDR3 coding DNA: TGTGCCAGCAGTTACTCAGGGGACGGTGTAGATACGCAGTATTTT. This sequence encodes CASSYSGDGVDTQYF.

The V and J genes are TRBV30 and TRBJ1-6; 7 bases are shared with TRBD1. The CDR3 is 14 amino acids. The J segment lost 6 bases and the V segment lost 5 bases, leaving 7 bases of the junction unmatched. Per the germline V gene, CDR1 is GTSNPN and CDR2 is SVGIG (reference sequence). CDR3 region: CAWHLGQFNSPLHF. CDR3 nucleotides: TGTGCCTGGCACCTGGGACAGTTTAATTCACCCCTCCACTTT.

This clone was counted once. J is TRBJ1-5 and V is TRBV6-1, with D possibly matching TRBD1 (5 bases). Germline values: CDR1 MNHNS, CDR2 SASEGT. Trimming removed 1 base from V and 4 bases from J, with 11 bases in between. The CDR3 runs to 15 residues. CDR3 sequence: CASSEVGRKNQPQHF. The CDR3, as DNA: TGTGCCAGCAGTGAAGTGGGGCGGAAGAATCAGCCCCAGCATTTT.

This chain links TRBV27 with TRBJ1-1, with TRBD1 as a possible D gene (6 bases). Germline CDR1 MNHEY, CDR2 SMNVEV (reference sequence). V shed 6 bases and J shed 8 bases, with 16 bases lying between them. The CDR3 consists of 13 residues. In nucleotides, the CDR3 is TGTGCCAGCAGACAAGACATCGGGACAGAAGCTTTCTTT. Translation: CASRQDIGTEAFF.

The CDR3 region is CASSLEAGGIYEQFF. In DNA form, the CDR3 reads TGTGCCAGCAGCTTAGAGGCAGGGGGTATCTATGAGCAGTTCTTC. The chain employs TRBV7-2 and TRBJ2-1; 7 bases are a match to TRBD1. The germline V gene has CDR1 SGHTA and CDR2 FQGNSA. The CDR3 sequence is 15 residues long. V was pared by 1 base and J by 8 bases, with 8 bases of the junction left unmatched.

The gene calls are TRBV5-1 and TRBJ2-5, with D maybe TRBD2 (5 bases). Germline V gene data show CDR1 as SGHRS and CDR2 as YFSETQ. The CDR3 runs 14 residues. The V and J ends lost 1 base and 5 bases respectively, with 12 bases between them. The CDR3 spells CASSLSTTGETQYF. The CDR3, as DNA: TGCGCCAGCAGCTTGTCTACCACGGGGGAGACCCAGTACTTC.

This chain connects TRBV27 to TRBJ2-7; tentative D call: TRBD1 (7 bases). Germline lookup yields CDR1 MNHEY and CDR2 SMNVEV (reference sequence). The ends were cut back, 4 bases at V and 4 bases at J, with 14 bases in the middle. CDR3 size: 14 residues. CDR3 protein: CASSSPEGAYEQYF. CDR3 coding DNA: TGTGCCAGCAGTTCCCCGGAGGGGGCTTACGAGCAGTACTTC.

V gene TRBV5-1 combines with J gene TRBJ2-7; 7 nucleotides agree with TRBD1. J lost 5 bases, V lost 3 bases, and 5 bases had no gene match. The germline V gene encodes CDR1 SGHRS and CDR2 YFSETQ. CDR3 length: 13 residues. CDR3 amino acids: CASSSNRGHEQYF. The CDR3 bases are TGCGCCAGCAGCTCTAACAGGGGCCACGAGCAGTACTTC.

The rearrangement joins TRBV6-5 to TRBJ2-7, with D possibly being TRBD1 (6 bases). Trimming took 4 bases from V and 3 from J, leaving 16 bases between them. The CDR3 runs to 15 residues. Germline V gene lookup returns CDR1 MNHEY and CDR2 SVGAGI. The CDR3 reads CASSWLPDRVYEQYF. CDR3 nucleotides: TGTGCCAGCAGTTGGTTGCCGGACAGAGTCTACGAGCAGTACTTC.